This record looks at one T cell receptor beta chain sequence and its context. The data stem from a study of cytomegalovirus exposure and HLA in healthy donors. The PCR had 60 Vbeta and 13 Jbeta primers. Libraries were prepared by immunoSEQ multiplex PCR; TCRdb keeps only in-frame clonotypes and omits some of them. The sample lists 200,000 to 250,000 clones, about 75% occurring once. This CDR3 region has 11 residues. Germline lookup yields CDR1 DFQATT and CDR2 SNEGSKA (reference sequence). Trimming removed 6 bases from V and 7 bases from J; junction bases left unmatched: 4. Sequenced material: PBMCs. This receptor was taken from a man younger than 30 in good health and CMV-seronegative. The chain uses TRBV20-1 and TRBJ1-2; 8 bases are a match to TRBD1. CDR3 in amino acids: CSARGPPGYTF. In DNA form, the CDR3 reads TGCAGTGCCAGGGGGCCCCCTGGCTACACCTTC.